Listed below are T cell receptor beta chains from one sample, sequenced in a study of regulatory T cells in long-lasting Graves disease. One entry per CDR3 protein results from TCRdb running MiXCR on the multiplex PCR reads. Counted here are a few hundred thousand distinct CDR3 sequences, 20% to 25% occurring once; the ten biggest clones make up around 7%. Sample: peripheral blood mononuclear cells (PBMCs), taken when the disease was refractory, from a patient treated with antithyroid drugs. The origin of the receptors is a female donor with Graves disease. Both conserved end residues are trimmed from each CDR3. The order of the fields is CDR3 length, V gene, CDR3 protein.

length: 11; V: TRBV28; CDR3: ASSSPPTQEQY
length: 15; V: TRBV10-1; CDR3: ASSESEGTGVTGELF
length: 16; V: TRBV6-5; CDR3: ASSYGAGLAVSSYEQY
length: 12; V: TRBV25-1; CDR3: ASSENRASDTIY
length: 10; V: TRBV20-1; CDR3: SARGTGGPQY
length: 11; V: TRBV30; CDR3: AWSQTGFYGYT
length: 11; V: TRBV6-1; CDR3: ASRRHSSEKLF
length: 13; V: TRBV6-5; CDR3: ASSYVRGRNSPLH
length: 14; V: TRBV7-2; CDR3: ASSPGTGGFRQPQH
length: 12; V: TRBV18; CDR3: ASSSTGEHQPQH
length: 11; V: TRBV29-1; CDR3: SVETDRNTEAF
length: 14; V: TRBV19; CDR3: ASSMGGLAGEETQY
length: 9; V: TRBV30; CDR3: AWSNSGRYS
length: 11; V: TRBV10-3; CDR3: AISEYEESEQY
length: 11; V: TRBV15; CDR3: ATSRDVGGGYT
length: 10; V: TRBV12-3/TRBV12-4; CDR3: ASTRGYYGYT
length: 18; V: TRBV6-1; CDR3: ASSEGLYLLTGAMKLSQY
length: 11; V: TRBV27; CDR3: ASSWTAEGTQY
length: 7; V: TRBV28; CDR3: ARLQGLF
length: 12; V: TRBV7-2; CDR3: ASSALGSSYEQY
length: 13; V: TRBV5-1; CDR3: ASSFFLAGGYEQY
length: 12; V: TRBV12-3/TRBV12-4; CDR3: ASSLGTNYNEQF
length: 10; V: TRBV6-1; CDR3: ASSLDGEEQY
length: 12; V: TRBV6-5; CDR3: ASSSEAVGQPQH
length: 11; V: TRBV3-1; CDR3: ASSQVAGDEAF
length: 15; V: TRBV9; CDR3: ASSKTGDKTPNTEAF
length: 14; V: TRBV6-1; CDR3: ASSHFITGTRDGYT
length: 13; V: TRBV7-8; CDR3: ASRQYRVGAETQY
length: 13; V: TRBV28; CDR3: ASRQGPTYGYEQY
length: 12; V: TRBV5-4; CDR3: ASSAEGGGYGYT
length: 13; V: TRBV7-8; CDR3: ASSLAIGDTGELF
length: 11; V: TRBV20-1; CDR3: SAEPPSTDTQY
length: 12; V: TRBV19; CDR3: ASSPWGTAYEQY
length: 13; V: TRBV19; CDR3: ASRDRALYGTEAF
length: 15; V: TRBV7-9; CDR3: ASSLFSGGASDYEQF
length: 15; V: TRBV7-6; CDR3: ASSILTGGYRLETQY
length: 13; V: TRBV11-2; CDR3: ASSFSEGTPYEQY
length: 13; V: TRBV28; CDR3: ASSSPGTSGYEQY
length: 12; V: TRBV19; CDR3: ASSMGTPNYGYT
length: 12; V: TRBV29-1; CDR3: SVAPRQGAYGYT
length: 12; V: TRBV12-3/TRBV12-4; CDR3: ASSHTGDNQPQH
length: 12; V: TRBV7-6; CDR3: ASSMTGDGRPQH
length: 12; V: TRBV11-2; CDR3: ASSVHSGSYEQF
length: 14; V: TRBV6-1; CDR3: ATRPATVRGLSPQH
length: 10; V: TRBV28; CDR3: ASNTPGREQY
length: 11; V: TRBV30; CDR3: AWEQGRVETQY
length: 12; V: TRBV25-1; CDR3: ASSDAGGGETQY
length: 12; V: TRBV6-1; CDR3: ASSDRGGQETQY
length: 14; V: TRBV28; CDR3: ASHTGGIYFNQPQH
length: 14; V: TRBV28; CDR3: ASRVTGPPNTGELF
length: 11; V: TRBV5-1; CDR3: ASSYGQGEKLF
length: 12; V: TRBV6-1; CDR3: ASSERGRNTEAF
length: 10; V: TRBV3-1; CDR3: ASSQMGQGGF